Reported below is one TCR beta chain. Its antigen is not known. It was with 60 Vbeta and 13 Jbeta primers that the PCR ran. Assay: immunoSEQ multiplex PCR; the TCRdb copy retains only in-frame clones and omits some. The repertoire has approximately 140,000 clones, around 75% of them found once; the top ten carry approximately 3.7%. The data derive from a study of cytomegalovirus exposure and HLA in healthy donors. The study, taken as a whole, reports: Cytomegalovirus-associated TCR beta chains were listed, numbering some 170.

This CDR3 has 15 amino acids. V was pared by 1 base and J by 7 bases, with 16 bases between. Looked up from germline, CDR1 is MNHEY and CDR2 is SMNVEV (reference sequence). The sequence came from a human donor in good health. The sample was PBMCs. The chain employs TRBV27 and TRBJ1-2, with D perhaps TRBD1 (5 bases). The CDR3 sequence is CASSLWPFDSSGYTF. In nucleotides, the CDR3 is TGTGCCAGCAGTTTATGGCCCTTTGACAGTTCTGGCTACACCTTC.